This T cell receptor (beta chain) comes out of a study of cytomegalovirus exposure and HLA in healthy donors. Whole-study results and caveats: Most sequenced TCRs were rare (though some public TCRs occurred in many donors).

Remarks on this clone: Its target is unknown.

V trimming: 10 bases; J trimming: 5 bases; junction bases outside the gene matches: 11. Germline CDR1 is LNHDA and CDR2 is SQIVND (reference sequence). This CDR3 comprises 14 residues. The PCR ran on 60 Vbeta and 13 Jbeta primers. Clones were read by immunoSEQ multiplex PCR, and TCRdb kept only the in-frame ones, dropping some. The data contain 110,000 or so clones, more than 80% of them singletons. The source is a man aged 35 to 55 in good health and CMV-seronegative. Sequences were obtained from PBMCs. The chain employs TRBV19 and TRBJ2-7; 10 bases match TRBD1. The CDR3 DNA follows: TGTGCCACCTCTTCCGGGACAGGGGAGAACGAGCAGTACTTC. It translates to CATSSGTGENEQYF.